The rows below give T cell receptor beta chains drawn from one sample of a study of prognosis after radiotherapy for stage I lung cancer. TCRdb re-derived calls from the multiplex PCR reads in MiXCR, one entry per CDR3 protein. The repertoire holds 30,000 to 40,000 distinct CDR3 sequences, around a third seen once, with around 29% in the top ten. The sample here was PBMCs, taken before or after stereotactic body radiation therapy (not recorded which). These receptors all stem from a donor at least 50 years old with non-small cell lung cancer. CDR3s include the opening cysteine and the closing phenylalanine or tryptophan. D genes are given only for firm matches. Only some rows state a clone size, as once, few, many or a class for expanded clones.

d_call	cdr3_length	v_call	j_call	clone_size	cdr3_nt	cdr3_aa
NA	15	TRBV7-8	TRBJ1-6	many	TGTGCCAGCAGCTTACGCAGACTCGGGAGGTCACCCCTCCACTTT	CASSLRRLGRSPLHF
TRBD2	15	TRBV4-2	TRBJ2-5	many	TGTGCCAGCAGCCAAGATGGGGCTAGCGGAGAGACCCAGTACTTC	CASSQDGASGETQYF
TRBD2	13	TRBV20-1	TRBJ2-5	many	TGCACCGTGACTAGCGGGGTCGCGGAGACCCAGTACTTC	CTVTSGVAETQYF
NA	15	TRBV6-1	TRBJ1-5	many	TGTGCCAGCAGTGAAGCGATGAGGGGGGACCAGCCCCAGCATTTT	CASSEAMRGDQPQHF
NA	11	TRBV7-2	TRBJ2-5	many	TGTGCCAGCAGCCTATGGGAGACCCAGTACTTC	CASSLWETQYF
NA	14	TRBV5-1	TRBJ1-3	many	TGCGCCAGCAGCTTGGCCAGCTCTGGAAACACCATATATTTT	CASSLASSGNTIYF
NA	13	TRBV12-3/TRBV12-4	TRBJ2-3	many	TGTGCCAGCAGTCTGGGGCGTGCAGATACGCAGTATTTT	CASSLGRADTQYF
TRBD1	16	TRBV20-1	TRBJ1-6	many	TGCAGTGCCCTGGAACAGGGGAGCTCCTATAATTCACCCCTCCACTTT	CSALEQGSSYNSPLHF
TRBD2	12	TRBV28	TRBJ2-1	many	TGTGCCAGCAGTTACCGTAGCGGGGGGGAGTTCTTC	CASSYRSGGEFF
NA	14	TRBV6-5	TRBJ2-7	many	TGTGCCAGCAGTTATCAGGCGGATCGGTACGAGCAGTACTTC	CASSYQADRYEQYF
NA	16	TRBV4-2	TRBJ1-1	few	TGTGCCAGCAGCCAAGAGGGGGGGGGTTGGGATATGGAAGCTTTCTTT	CASSQEGGGWDMEAFF
NA	15	TRBV9	TRBJ1-2	many	TGTGCCAGCAGCGGACCAGGTACGCGCACCTATGGCTACACCTTC	CASSGPGTRTYGYTF
NA	14	TRBV6-1	TRBJ1-3	many	TGTGCCAGCAGCCGAACAGTCTCTGGAAACACCATATATTTT	CASSRTVSGNTIYF
NA	14	TRBV12-3/TRBV12-4	TRBJ1-2	medium-sized	TGTGCCAGCAGTTTATCGGCAGGGTCGGAGGGCTACACCTTC	CASSLSAGSEGYTF
NA	13	TRBV7-6	TRBJ1-2	many	TGTGCCAGCAGCCTTTTAATGGGGGATGGCTACACCTTC	CASSLLMGDGYTF
NA	11	TRBV6-1	TRBJ1-1	many	TGTGCCAGCAACAGTAACACTGAAGCTTTCTTT	CASNSNTEAFF
NA	12	TRBV28	TRBJ2-7	many	TGTGCCAGCACTCTGGACCATTACGAGCAGTACTTC	CASTLDHYEQYF
TRBD1	17	TRBV4-3	TRBJ1-3	many	TGCGCCAGCAGCCAGCGACAGGGCGGGAGGGCTGGAAACACCATATATTTT	CASSQRQGGRAGNTIYF
TRBD1	21	TRBV6-1	TRBJ2-6	many	TGTGCCAGCAGAAGAGAAAGGCTTAAGGACAGGACCTTCTCTGGGGCCAACGTCCTGACTTTC	CASRRERLKDRTFSGANVLTF
TRBD1	15	TRBV5-1	TRBJ2-7	NA	TGCGCCAGCAGCTCGGGACGGACAGGGGTCTACGAGCAGTACTTC	CASSSGRTGVYEQYF
TRBD1	13	TRBV7-3	TRBJ1-1	few	TGTGCCAGCAGTCTTACAGGGGAAACTGAAGCTTTCTTT	CASSLTGETEAFF
TRBD2	15	TRBV2	TRBJ2-1	many	TGTGCCAGCAGTGACTCGGGGGGTTCCTACAATGAGCAGTTCTTC	CASSDSGGSYNEQFF
NA	16	TRBV5-1	TRBJ2-1	many	TGCGCCAGCAGCTTGTGGGGTACAATGTCCTACAATGAGCAGTTCTTC	CASSLWGTMSYNEQFF
TRBD2	15	TRBV12-3/TRBV12-4	TRBJ2-3	many	TGTGCCAGCAGTTTTGGCGGGGGACGCACAGATACGCAGTATTTT	CASSFGGGRTDTQYF
TRBD1	16	TRBV5-5	TRBJ1-2	many	TGTGCCAGCAGCAGATCACAGGGGATTCGGACAGGTGGCTACACCTTC	CASSRSQGIRTGGYTF
NA	16	TRBV30	TRBJ2-5	NA	TGTGCCTGGAGTGTAAGGGCAGGGAGCTCCCAAGAGACCAAGTACTTC	CAWSVRAGSSQETKYF
TRBD1	14	TRBV20-1	TRBJ1-5	many	TGCAGTGCTAAAGGAAACAGGGGGGATCAGCCCCAGCATTTT	CSAKGNRGDQPQHF
TRBD2	16	TRBV4-3	TRBJ2-3	many	TGCGCCAGCAGTCCCATTGGGGCGGGGGGGTCAGATACGCAGTATTTT	CASSPIGAGGSDTQYF
NA	13	TRBV11-2	TRBJ1-2	many	TGTGCCAGCAGCCCCGGCAGGGTATCCGGCTACACCTTC	CASSPGRVSGYTF
NA	14	TRBV6-1	TRBJ1-1	many	TGTGCCGGGGTAGAGGGCGGGATGAACACTGAAGCTTTCTTT	CAGVEGGMNTEAFF
TRBD1	18	TRBV20-1	TRBJ2-1	many	TGCAGTGCTACAGTTCCCGGGACAGGGGTTGGCTCCTACAATGAGCAGTTCTTC	CSATVPGTGVGSYNEQFF
NA	17	TRBV27	TRBJ2-1	few	TGTGCCAGCAGTTTATCGTGGGGGGTTTGGAAGTACAATGAGCAGTTCTTC	CASSLSWGVWKYNEQFF
NA	15	TRBV20-1	TRBJ2-7	NA	TGCAGTGCTTTGAGAGGGGCGGGATTAACCTACGAGCAGTACTTC	CSALRGAGLTYEQYF
TRBD1	14	TRBV28	TRBJ2-7	once	TGTGCCAGTGTATTACAGGGGAAGTGGAACGAGCAGTACTTC	CASVLQGKWNEQYF
TRBD1	14	TRBV10-3	TRBJ1-1	many	TGTGCCATCAGTGTGGACAGGGGGTCCAAGGAAGCTTTCTTT	CAISVDRGSKEAFF
TRBD1	15	TRBV20-1	TRBJ2-1	many	TGCAGTGCCACCTCGACAGGGTTAAATTTTTATGAGCAGTTCTTC	CSATSTGLNFYEQFF
NA	13	TRBV6-5	TRBJ2-7	NA	TGTGCCAGCAGTTACGTCACTTCCCACGAGCATTACTTC	CASSYVTSHEHYF
TRBD1	17	TRBV6-5	TRBJ1-1	NA	TGTGCCAGCAGCTACGACAGGGGGCTCTGGATGAACACTGGAGATTTCTTT	CASSYDRGLWMNTGDFF
TRBD1	16	TRBV20-1	TRBJ1-2	many	TGCAGTGCCCCCGGGACAGGGGGCGAGATATGGTATGGCTACACCTTC	CSAPGTGGEIWYGYTF
NA	16	TRBV7-2	TRBJ1-4	many	TGTGCCAGCAGCTTAGGCGCCGGGGGTTTGAATGAAAAACTGTTTTTT	CASSLGAGGLNEKLFF
NA	12	TRBV18	TRBJ2-7	many	TGTGCCAGCTCACCCGAATTCTACGAGCAGTACTTC	CASSPEFYEQYF
NA	13	TRBV20-1	TRBJ2-3	many	TGCAGTGCTAGATACGGGGTCACAGATACGCAGTATTTT	CSARYGVTDTQYF
NA	14	TRBV7-7	TRBJ2-5	many	TGTGCTAGCAGCCCTAGCAGTGGGATGGAGACCCAGTACTTC	CASSPSSGMETQYF
NA	15	TRBV5-1	TRBJ1-1	many	TGCGCCAGCAGAAGTGGTGGAGGACGAGGGACTGAAGCTTTCTTT	CASRSGGGRGTEAFF
NA	16	TRBV7-2	TRBJ2-5	many	TGTGCCAGCAGCTTAGAAGCGGGCCTTCGGGGGGAGACCCAGTACTTC	CASSLEAGLRGETQYF